The T cell receptor (beta chain) described here comes from a study of T cells after yellow fever vaccination. Study outcomes and limitations: A faster peak, day 5 versus 15, was reached by the weaker secondary response. Only a minor proportion of clonotypes was detected across both CD4 and CD8 compartments. Researchers cautioned that FACS-sorted repertoires could harbor abundant clonotypes contaminating from the bulk population. Primary-vaccination clones mostly resurfaced post-booster (about 95% CD4, about 87% CD8).

TCRdb fed the 5' RACE reads into MiXCR, producing one record per CDR3 protein. The data contain hundreds of thousands of distinct CDR3 sequences, roughly an eighth of them singletons. This clonotype occurred a few times. Its antigen is unidentified. This sequence originates from a man aged 30 to 39 who received the YFV17D yellow fever vaccine. The sequenced sample was PBMCs, obtained on the day of the yellow fever booster vaccination.

The CDR3 DNA reads as TGTGCCAGCAGTTCCCCCTCGACAGGGCGGCCCCAGCATTTT. It is translated as CASSSPSTGRPQHF. The chain couples TRBV12-3 or TRBV12-4 to TRBJ1-5, with 7 bases matching TRBD1. V lost 4 bases and J lost 9; bases outside the gene matches: 9. This CDR3 contains 14 residues.